This T cell receptor beta chain was observed in a study of blood T cells in healthy people across ages. Whole-study findings and limits: Versus aged donors, long-lived donors had higher diversity and more naive CD4+ cells. Estimates based on one million T cells were treated as lower bounds.

The CDR3 loop spans 15 amino acids. As to this clonotype: What it recognizes is unknown.

A J-beta primer mix and a sample-barcoded 5' primer were used in a second PCR of roughly 6 to 11 cycles. All cDNA molecules were each tagged by a template-switch adaptor with 12 random nucleotides. Any given sample supplied a minimum of 3 million CDR3-containing paired-end reads. TCRdb analysed the 5' RACE reads with MiXCR anew, one entry per CDR3 protein. This repertoire shows about 2 million distinct CDR3 sequences, around half found once; its top ten account for approximately 2.1%. The clonotype was recovered from a woman aged 40 to 55 in good health. Sequencing was done on a sample of blood. This chain connects TRBV21-1 to TRBJ2-1. TRBV21-1 corresponds to a pseudogene. CDR3 residues: CASSPKDLSHNEQFF. The CDR3 DNA reads as TGTGCCAGCAGCCCCAAGGATCTCTCCCACAATGAGCAGTTCTTC.